The 22 T cell receptor beta chains below come from one sample, sequenced in a study of T cells in Graves' hyperthyroidism and ophthalmopathy. TCR beta CDR3 region amplification was performed from RNA transcripts. HTBI primers drove first-round RT-PCR of the TCR CDR3. TCRdb independently ran MiXCR on the multiplex PCR reads; one entry per CDR3 protein. The sample has over 250,000 distinct CDR3 sequences; roughly 15% are singletons. The source material was blood. Receptor source: a middle-aged woman with Graves' ophthalmopathy.

This clonotype was detected many times. The rearrangement links TRBV4-1 to TRBJ2-7; 7 nucleotides line up with TRBD1. Trimming at V came to 4 bases and at J to 4 bases, leaving 10 bases not matched to a gene. The V gene's germline CDR1 is MGHRA and CDR2 YSYEKL. The CDR3 is 15 residues long. CDR3 bases: TGCGCCAGCAGCCCGTTCGGGACAGCCATTTACGAGCAGTACTTC. Its protein is CASSPFGTAIYEQYF.

This clonotype has at least ten counts. This chain connects TRBV28 to TRBJ1-1, with a weak D call TRBD1 (6 bases). The CDR3 length is 14 residues. CDR1 is MDHEN and CDR2 is SYDVKM in the germline V gene. The V end was cut by 2 bases, the J end by 5 bases, with 12 bases between. The CDR3 spells CASSLMGGRTEAFF. Written as DNA, the CDR3 is TGTGCCAGCAGTTTAATGGGGGGGCGAACTGAAGCTTTCTTT.

V and J are TRBV27 and TRBJ2-2, with 9 bases that match TRBD1. The CDR3 is made up of 14 amino acids. In germline, CDR1 is MNHEY, CDR2 SMNVEV (reference sequence). V dropped 4 bases and J dropped 7; count of bases not matched to a gene: 4. The CDR3 nucleotides are TGTGCCAGCAGTTGGGACAGGGCGAACGGGGAGCTGTTTTTT. It encodes CASSWDRANGELFF.

This clonotype was counted between two and nine times. The genes are TRBV14 and TRBJ1-2; 8 nucleotides match TRBD1. The CDR3 is made up of 15 amino acids. J lost 7 bases, V lost 5 bases, and 12 bases had no gene match. Germline CDR1 and CDR2: SGHDN and FVKESK. The CDR3 region has the DNA TGTGCCAGCAGCGGCAGTCAGGGGGCAACGAGTGGCTACACCTTC. Translating gives CASSGSQGATSGYTF.

This clonotype was seen a handful of times. This rearrangement joins TRBV28 to TRBJ2-1, with a weak D call TRBD2 (5 bases). The CDR3 runs to 15 residues. From germline, CDR1 is MDHEN and CDR2 SYDVKM. V was clipped by 1 base and J by 9 bases, with 16 bases between them. The CDR3, as DNA: TGTGCCAGCAGTTTATCCGGGGTTTTTGGGGTTGAGCAGTTCTTC. Its protein is CASSLSGVFGVEQFF.

In its sample, this clonotype was seen many times. The chain carries TRBV7-2 and TRBJ2-3; 8 bases match TRBD2. Looked up from germline, CDR1 is SGHTA and CDR2 is FQGNSA. Trimming cost V 5 bases and J 2 bases; bases outside gene matches: 3. The CDR3 is 14 residues long. In DNA form, the CDR3 reads TGTGCCAGCAGCACGGGGGGGCTCACAGATACGCAGTATTTT. It encodes CASSTGGLTDTQYF.

This clonotype showed up many times. The genes are TRBV25-1 and TRBJ1-6; D gene ambiguous. Germline lookup yields CDR1 MGHDK and CDR2 SYGVNS. Trimming stripped 3 bases from V and 1 base from J, with 7 bases between. This CDR3 is built from 15 residues. The CDR3 loop is CASSEDESYNSPLHF. The CDR3 coding sequence is TGTGCCAGCAGTGAGGACGAGTCCTATAATTCACCCCTCCACTTT.

Ten or more counts support this clonotype. The chain recombines TRBV5-1 with TRBJ2-5; 8 positions match TRBD2. The V segment lost 7 bases and the J segment 7 bases; nucleotides outside the gene matches: 6. The CDR3 has 12 amino acids. Germline V lookup: CDR1 SGHRS, CDR2 YFSETQ. As DNA, the CDR3 is TGCGCCAGCGCTATAAGCGGGGGGACCCAGTACTTC. The encoded protein is CASAISGGTQYF.

This clonotype occurred a few times. The CDR3 does not close with the conserved phenylalanine or tryptophan, likely indicating a read error. The rearrangement joins TRBV7-2 to TRBJ1-1; D is unresolved. Germline loops: CDR1 SGHTA, CDR2 FQGNSA. This CDR3 comprises 16 residues. Trimming left V 1 base short and J 3 bases short, with 15 bases between. The CDR3 here is CASSLEARVYYTEAFI. The CDR3 DNA reads as TGTGCCAGCAGCTTAGAGGCCCGCGTATATTACACTGAAGCTTTCATT.

This rearrangement joins TRBV19 to TRBJ1-3, with unresolved D. Germline assignment: CDR1 LNHDA and CDR2 SQIVND (reference sequence). Trimming stripped 7 bases from V and 0 bases from J, with 7 bases between. This CDR3 is built from 13 residues. CDR3 in amino acids: CASTADSGNTIYF. CDR3 nucleotides: TGTGCCAGTACGGCAGACTCTGGAAACACCATATATTTT.

This clonotype was counted many times. CDR3 loop: CASSTPTGGVHEQYF. The CDR3, as DNA: TGTGCCAGCAGCACTCCGACAGGGGGGGTTCACGAGCAGTACTTC. The V gene is TRBV28, the J gene TRBJ2-7; 9 bases match TRBD1. CDR1 and CDR2 from the germline V gene are MDHEN and SYDVKM. There are 15 residues in the CDR3. J lost 5 bases, V lost 6 bases, and 11 bases had no gene match.

The rearrangement links TRBV3-1 to TRBJ1-1; possible D gene TRBD1, 5 bases. Trimming took 2 bases from V and 4 from J, leaving 14 bases between them. This CDR3 has 15 amino acids. Per germline, CDR1 LGHDT and CDR2 YNNKEL (reference sequence). CDR3 sequence: CASSQWDRPGTEAFF. CDR3 DNA sequence: TGTGCCAGCAGCCAATGGGACCGACCGGGCACTGAAGCTTTCTTT.

There are a few counts of this clonotype. The chain is built from TRBV7-8 and TRBJ2-4; perhaps TRBD2 as D (6 bases). This CDR3 contains 17 residues. Deletions cut 4 bases from V and 0 bases from J, with 16 bases between. Germline values: CDR1 SGHVS, CDR2 FQNEAQ. The CDR3 DNA follows: TGTGCCAGCAGCTCAAAATCGCGGGGACTAGCCAAAAACATTCAGTACTTC. The encoded protein is CASSSKSRGLAKNIQYF.

The chain carries TRBV6-1 and TRBJ2-7; TRBD2 matches at 10 bases. J lost 4 bases, V lost 5 bases, and 14 bases had no gene match. CDR3 length: 17 amino acids. Per germline, CDR1 MNHNS and CDR2 SASEGT. The CDR3 here is CASSPPAGGYSRYEQYF. The CDR3 DNA reads as TGTGCCAGCAGTCCCCCAGCGGGAGGGTACAGTAGGTACGAGCAGTACTTC.

At least ten counts were recorded for this clonotype. V is TRBV6-1 and J is TRBJ1-1, with 10 bases lining up with TRBD1. Trimming at V came to 7 bases and at J to 1 base, leaving 12 bases not matched to a gene. The CDR3 loop spans 17 amino acids. The germline V gene has CDR1 MNHNS and CDR2 SASEGT. The CDR3 region is CASKGLGQGLPNTEAFF. The CDR3 nucleotides are TGTGCCAGCAAGGGTTTGGGACAGGGGCTGCCGAACACTGAAGCTTTCTTT.

CDR3 bases: TGTGCCAGTAGTATCGGACAGTTGAGCTCTGGAAACACCATATATTTT. Protein: CASSIGQLSSGNTIYF. The V and J genes are TRBV19 and TRBJ1-3, with D possibly being TRBD1 (6 bases). The CDR3 length is 16 residues. Per germline, CDR1 LNHDA and CDR2 SQIVND (reference sequence). Trimming shortened V by 3 bases and J by 0 bases, and 12 bases separated the two germline ends.

At least ten counts were recorded for this clonotype. The CDR3 DNA is TGTGCCAGCAGTTTGCCCAACAGAGATACGCAGTATTTT. Residues: CASSLPNRDTQYF. V is TRBV28 and J is TRBJ2-3; D is unresolved. The germline V gene encodes CDR1 MDHEN and CDR2 SYDVKM. There are 13 residues in the CDR3. The V end lost 3 bases, the J end lost 5 bases, and 9 bases lay between the germline ends.

This clonotype has a count of ten or more. CDR3 protein: CASMLNTEAFF. The CDR3 DNA reads TGTGCCAGCATGTTGAACACTGAAGCTTTCTTT. The chain combines TRBV27 with TRBJ1-1; D gene uncertain. Germline V lookup: CDR1 MNHEY, CDR2 SMNVEV (reference sequence). There are 11 residues in the CDR3. Trimming took 7 bases from V and 0 from J, leaving 3 bases between them.

This chain connects TRBV12-3 or TRBV12-4 to TRBJ2-5; 9 nucleotides agree with TRBD2. The CDR3 is 15 amino acids. Trimming cost V 4 bases and J 2 bases; bases outside gene matches: 5. This CDR3 is CASSSSGRQQETQYF. CDR3 coding DNA: TGTGCCAGCAGTTCAAGCGGGAGGCAACAAGAGACCCAGTACTTC.

This clonotype has at least ten counts. CDR3 sequence: CASSPGGSYSTDTQYF. CDR3 nucleotides: TGTGCCAGCAGCCCGGGGGGGTCGTACAGCACAGATACGCAGTATTTT. The chain uses TRBV11-2 and TRBJ2-3; the match to TRBD2 covers 8 bases. There are 16 residues in the CDR3. The J segment lost 0 bases and the V segment lost 5 bases, leaving 7 bases of the junction unmatched. Per germline, CDR1 SGHAT and CDR2 FQNNGV. The variable domain in full, completed from reference TRBV11-2 and TRBJ2-3, reads EAGVAQSPRYKIIEKRQSVAFWCNPISGHATLYWYQQILGQGPKLLIQFQNNGVVDDSQLPKDRFSAERLKGVDSTLKIQPAKLEDSAVYLCASSPGGSYSTDTQYFGPGTRLTVL.

Many counts were recorded for this clonotype. V usage is TRBV6-2 or TRBV6-3 and J usage is TRBJ1-2, with TRBD1 matching over 7 bases. This CDR3 contains 15 residues. Unmatched junction bases numbered 7, after V lost 2 bases and J lost 4 bases. Germline CDR1 is MNHEY and CDR2 is SVGEGT. The CDR3 loop reads CASSYERTGRYGYTF. As DNA, the CDR3 is TGTGCCAGCAGTTACGAGCGGACAGGACGCTATGGCTACACCTTC.

This clonotype has a handful of counts. The chain combines TRBV6-2 or TRBV6-3 with TRBJ1-6, with 9 bases aligning to TRBD1. The CDR3 sequence is 18 residues long. The germline V gene has CDR1 MNHEY and CDR2 SVGEGT. Trimming took 2 bases from V and 6 from J; bases not matched to a gene: 11. In nucleotides, the CDR3 is TGTGCCAGCAGTTACGACCTCGAACAGGGGGCATTTAATTCACCCCTCCACTTT. Translation gives CASSYDLEQGAFNSPLHF.